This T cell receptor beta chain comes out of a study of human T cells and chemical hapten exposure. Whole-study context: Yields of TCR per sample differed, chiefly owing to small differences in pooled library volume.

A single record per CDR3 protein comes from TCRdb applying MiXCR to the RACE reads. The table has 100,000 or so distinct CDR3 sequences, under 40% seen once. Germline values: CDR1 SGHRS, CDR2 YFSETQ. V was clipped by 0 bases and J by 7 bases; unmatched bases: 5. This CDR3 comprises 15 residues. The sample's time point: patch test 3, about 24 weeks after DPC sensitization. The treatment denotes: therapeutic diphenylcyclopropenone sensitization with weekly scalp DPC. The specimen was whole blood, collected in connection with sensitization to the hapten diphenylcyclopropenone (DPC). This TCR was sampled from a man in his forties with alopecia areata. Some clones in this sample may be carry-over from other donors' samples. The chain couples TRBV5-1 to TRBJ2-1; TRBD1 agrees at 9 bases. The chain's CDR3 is CASSLETGGLNEQFF. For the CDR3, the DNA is TGCGCCAGCAGCTTGGAGACAGGGGGGTTGAATGAGCAGTTCTTC.